The clone carrying this T cell receptor beta chain was detected a few times. This record comes from a study of blood T cell repertoires in COVID-19. The CDR3 consists of 14 residues. Trimming pared 2 bases from V and 1 base from J, leaving 8 bases between. CDR1 and CDR2 (germline): MNHNY, SVGAGI (reference sequence). Using immunoSEQ multiplex PCR, the repertoire was profiled, and TCRdb retains in-frame clones only, with some absent. The table shows roughly 100,000 clones, with 70% to 80% occurring only once. V and J are TRBV6-6 and TRBJ1-1; D perhaps matches TRBD1 (6 bases). Sequencing input: peripheral blood. The clonotype was recovered from a woman older than 75 with active or convalescent COVID-19. CDR3 amino acids: CASSYGGQNTEAFF. Here the CDR3 DNA reads TGTGCCAGCAGTTACGGGGGACAGAACACTGAAGCTTTCTTT.